This T cell receptor beta chain was documented in a study of blood T cells in healthy people across ages. Study observations and caveats: Fewer expanded clones and more diversity marked long-lived versus aged donors.

This clonotype was recorded a few times. What it recognizes is unknown. A second about 6 to 12 cycle PCR used barcoded and J-beta primers. TCRdb ran MiXCR on the 5' RACE reads and lists one entry per CDR3 protein. The sample comprises 1,800,000 or so distinct CDR3 sequences, roughly 43% of which are singletons, and 23% rests with the top ten. The TCR originated in a human donor in good health. What was sequenced was blood.

CDR3 amino acids: CASSTPGRGETEAFF. As DNA, the CDR3 is TGTGCCAGCAGCACCCCGGGACGGGGAGAGACTGAAGCTTTCTTT. The rearrangement uses TRBV28 and TRBJ1-1, with a tentative D call TRBD1 (5 bases). The V end was cut by 6 bases, the J end by 5 bases, with 19 bases between. CDR3 length equals 15 residues. Germline V lookup: CDR1 MDHEN, CDR2 SYDVKM. Drawing the rest from reference TRBV28 and TRBJ1-1, the complete variable domain is DVKVTQSSRYLVKRTGEKVFLECVQDMDHENMFWYRQDPGLGLRLIYFSYDVKMKEKGDIPEGYSVSREKKERFSLILESASTNQTSMYLCASSTPGRGETEAFFGQGTRLTVV.